This T cell receptor (beta chain) was observed in a study of blood T cell repertoires in COVID-19. Only in-frame clones appear in the TCRdb table, and some are missing; sequencing was by immunoSEQ multiplex PCR. The sample includes over 70,000 clones, around 77% of them seen just once. This clone turned up a few times. Patients in Seattle were enrolled during active infection, then followed longitudinally. This TCR derives from a man aged 65 to 85 with COVID-19, enrolled during active disease. Material: peripheral blood.

The CDR3 nucleotides read TGTGCCAGCAGTGACGACAACTACGAGCAGTACTTC. The encoded protein is CASSDDNYEQYF. V is TRBV2 and J is TRBJ2-7; no firm D call. Trimming removed 3 bases at V and 3 bases at J, with 6 bases between. The CDR3 covers 12 residues. From germline, CDR1 is SNHLY and CDR2 FYNNEI. The full variable domain, with the rest looked up from reference TRBV2 and TRBJ2-7, is EPEVTQTPSHQVTQMGQEVILRCVPISNHLYFYWYRQILGQKVEFLVSFYNNEISEKSEIFDDQFSVERPDGSNFTLKIRSTKLEDSAMYFCASSDDNYEQYFGPGTRLTVT.